This is a list of T cell receptor beta chains from one sample in a study of T cells in Graves' hyperthyroidism and ophthalmopathy. TCRdb fed the multiplex PCR reads into MiXCR, producing one record per CDR3 protein. Of 600,000 to 650,000 distinct CDR3 sequences in the sample, roughly 20% were seen once. Specimen: blood. These receptors were collected from a man aged 30-40 years with Graves' ophthalmopathy. CDR3s include the opening cysteine and the closing phenylalanine or tryptophan. A D gene is named only where the DNA matches it firmly. Clone size is stated in some rows and not others, as once, few, many or a class when expanded.

16,TRBD2,TRBV18,TRBJ2-2,NA,CASSPRLAGVYVELFF,TGTGCCAGCTCACCACGTCTAGCGGGAGTTTACGTGGAGCTGTTTTTT
16,TRBD1,TRBV28,TRBJ2-1,few,CASSEPGQGAGDEQFF,TGTGCCAGCAGTGAACCGGGACAGGGGGCTGGGGATGAGCAGTTCTTC
15,NA,TRBV19,TRBJ2-1,few,CASRGSAVSNNEQFF,TGTGCCAGTAGAGGTAGCGCCGTATCGAACAATGAGCAGTTCTTC
13,NA,TRBV20-1,TRBJ2-1,few,CSARDQDINEQFF,TGCAGTGCTAGAGATCAGGACATCAATGAGCAGTTCTTC
11,NA,TRBV6-1,TRBJ2-7,NA,CASRNVYEQYF,TGTGCCAGCAGGAATGTCTACGAGCAGTACTTC
14,TRBD1,TRBV6-1,TRBJ1-1,many,CATLTRDRGVVAFF,TGTGCCACCCTAACCCGGGACAGGGGGGTTGTTGCTTTCTTT
14,TRBD1,TRBV3-1,TRBJ2-2,few,CASRTGATTGELFF,TGTGCCAGCAGGACAGGGGCCACCACCGGGGAGCTGTTTTTT
15,NA,TRBV14,TRBJ1-2,NA,CASSPWDGRNYGYTF,TGTGCCAGCAGCCCGTGGGACGGCCGAAACTATGGCTACACCTTC
16,NA,TRBV30,TRBJ2-2,NA,CAWSPLGLISTGELFF,TGTGCCTGGAGTCCCTTAGGACTTATTAGCACCGGGGAGCTGTTTTTT
15,TRBD2,TRBV12-3/TRBV12-4,TRBJ2-1,many,CASSLVGGRANEQFF,TGTGCCAGCAGTTTAGTTGGCGGGAGGGCCAATGAGCAGTTCTTC
13,NA,TRBV28,TRBJ1-5,NA,CAARGARNQPQHF,TGTGCCGCAAGGGGGGCGCGCAATCAGCCCCAGCATTTT
19,NA,TRBV9,TRBJ2-2,NA,CASSVAPNRGQLSGGELFF,TGTGCCAGCAGCGTAGCCCCAAACCGGGGACAACTCTCAGGCGGGGAGCTGTTTTTT
12,NA,TRBV11-2,TRBJ2-5,NA,CASSHSVETQYF,TGTGCCAGCTCCCATAGCGTAGAGACCCAGTACTTC
15,NA,TRBV20-1,TRBJ2-1,few,CSARDSIGSSHEQFF,TGCAGTGCTAGAGATTCAATCGGGAGTTCCCATGAGCAGTTCTTC